One T cell receptor beta chain is described in this entry. This entry comes from a study of T cell responses to AZD1222 COVID-19 vaccine. Study background: The study pooled second doses at about 4 or about 12 weeks.

The CDR3 length is 17 residues. CDR1 MDHEN and CDR2 SYDVKM come from the germline V gene. V dropped 5 bases and J dropped 0 bases, with 17 bases sitting between them. Libraries were prepared by immunoSEQ multiplex PCR; TCRdb keeps only in-frame clonotypes and omits some of them. The sample holds some 130,000 clones; 84% are singletons and the top ten take approximately 4%. The chain couples TRBV28 to TRBJ1-3; the D gene is possibly TRBD1 (5 bases). The sequence came from an adult in good health. The sequencing used peripheral blood, collected on day 0 of AZD1222 vaccination. The CDR3 DNA follows: TGTGCCAGCAGTCTTCGTGATTACAGGATCTCTGGAAACACCATATATTTT. Translated, it gives CASSLRDYRISGNTIYF. Full variable domain (missing parts from reference TRBV28 and TRBJ1-3): DVKVTQSSRYLVKRTGEKVFLECVQDMDHENMFWYRQDPGLGLRLIYFSYDVKMKEKGDIPEGYSVSREKKERFSLILESASTNQTSMYLCASSLRDYRISGNTIYFGEGSWLTVV.